Each of the 7 T cell receptor beta chains below was sequenced from the same sample in a study of blood T cell repertoires in COVID-19 (dated by TCRdb to the early 2020s). Receptor amplification or capture employed the immunoSEQ multiplex PCR assay. Here the immuneACCESS table is served through TCRdb, limited to in-frame sequences with V and J called. Missing clones are a known gap in these copies; in checked studies unresolved V genes cover under half, and the rest lacks a known reason. The sample table records hundreds of thousands of clones; around nine tenths of these occur just once. Clones ranked in the top ten supply more than 3% of the sample. Input material: peripheral blood. The source of these receptors is a woman younger than 30 who had recovered from COVID-19.

V gene TRBV10-1 combines with J gene TRBJ2-3; 7 nucleotides align to TRBD1. Germline CDR1 and CDR2: WNHNN and SYGVQD (reference sequence). The junction had 4 bases not matched to a gene; V was cut back by 5 bases and J by 2 bases. The CDR3 contains 14 residues. This CDR3 is CASSKGQFTDTQYF. CDR3 DNA: TGCGCCAGCAGTAAGGGACAGTTCACAGATACGCAGTATTTT.

The chain has TRBV7-2 and TRBJ2-3, with 14 bases fitting TRBD2. Germline assignment: CDR1 SGHTA and CDR2 FQGNSA. This CDR3 region has 17 residues. J lost 4 bases, V lost 2 bases, and 5 bases had no gene match. CDR3 coding DNA: TGTGCCAGCAGCTTACGGGGGACTAGCGGGAGTCCAGATACGCAGTATTTT. It is translated as CASSLRGTSGSPDTQYF.

This chain links TRBV5-1 with TRBJ1-2, with TRBD1 matching 10 bases. This CDR3 spans 15 amino acids. V dropped 4 bases and J dropped 6; count of bases not matched to a gene: 9. Germline CDR1 is SGHRS and CDR2 is YFSETQ. The DNA for the CDR3 is TGCGCCAGCAGCCCGAGGACAGGGGGGGCCGATGGCTACACCTTC. This encodes CASSPRTGGADGYTF.

This chain uses TRBV7-7 with TRBJ2-3; D may be TRBD2 (5 bases). CDR1 is SSHAT and CDR2 is FNYEAQ in the germline V gene (reference sequence). Trimming removed 0 bases at V and 2 bases at J, with 12 bases between. There are 16 residues in the CDR3. Here the CDR3 reads CASSLAPGFPTDTQYF. CDR3 DNA: TGTGCCAGCAGCTTAGCTCCGGGGTTCCCCACAGATACGCAGTATTTT.

The chain uses TRBV5-1 and TRBJ1-2, with TRBD1 identical over 7 bases. Trimming at V came to 4 bases and at J to 0 bases, leaving 6 bases not matched to a gene. Germline V gene sequence: CDR1 SGHRS, CDR2 YFSETQ. The CDR3 has 15 amino acids. For the CDR3, the DNA is TGCGCCAGCAGCCCACCCGGGACAGCTAACTATGGCTACACCTTC. Translation gives CASSPPGTANYGYTF.

This sequence joins TRBV25-1 and TRBJ2-3; weak D call: TRBD2 (5 bases). The ends were cut back, 5 bases at V and 2 bases at J, with 11 bases in the middle. This CDR3 has 14 amino acids. Germline lookup yields CDR1 MGHDK and CDR2 SYGVNS. In DNA, the CDR3 is TGTGCCAGCAGTTCCCGGGGTTCCACAGATACGCAGTATTTT. It encodes CASSSRGSTDTQYF.

This chain connects TRBV27 to TRBJ2-1, with D perhaps matching TRBD2 (5 bases). V was clipped by 3 bases and J by 0 bases, with 9 bases between them. The CDR3 contains 15 residues. Per the germline V gene, CDR1 is MNHEY and CDR2 is SMNVEV (reference sequence). CDR3 loop: CASSLTGSSYNEQFF. CDR3 nucleotides: TGTGCCAGCAGTTTGACTGGGAGCTCCTACAATGAGCAGTTCTTC.